This note documents a single T cell receptor (beta chain) sequence. The antigen is not known. The data belong to a study of OX40 agonist ivuxolimab in advanced cancers. Across the whole study: Ivuxolimab, which patients received intravenously every 2 weeks, was dosed at 0.01 to 10 mg/kg.

Clones were read by immunoSEQ multiplex PCR, and TCRdb kept only the in-frame ones, dropping some. The sample holds tens of thousands of clones, 85% seen once. Study observations and caveats: At doses 0.1 to 3.0 mg/kg, CD4+ and CD8+ clones expanded. Clonal expansion in partial responders at 0.1-3.0 mg/kg ranked among the lowest.

This CDR3 spans 15 amino acids. From germline, CDR1 is SGHNT and CDR2 YYREEE (reference sequence). The trim removed 3 bases at V and 3 bases at J, leaving 8 bases unmatched. The clonotype originates from an adult with an advanced solid tumor such as melanoma, head and neck, liver or kidney cancer. The chain is built from TRBV5-4 and TRBJ2-7, with TRBD1 matching over 8 bases. The source material was CD4+ or CD8+ T cells sorted from blood, sampled in a trial of the OX40 agonist ivuxolimab. CDR3 DNA: TGTGCCAGCAGCTACCAGGGGGCCTTGATCTACGAGCAGTACTTC. It specifies CASSYQGALIYEQYF.